This TCR beta chain was captured in a study of OX40 agonist ivuxolimab in advanced cancers. Study conclusions and caveats: Low normalized T-cell clonal expansion was additionally recorded for some nonresponders.

Some clones are missing from TCRdb's copy, which holds only in-frame ones; the method was immunoSEQ multiplex PCR. The sample lists 50,000 or so clones, about 86% seen once, with about 0.8% in the top ten. Remarks on this clone: Its antigen is as yet unknown.

CDR3 length equals 12 residues. V shed 5 bases and J shed 7 bases, with 8 bases lying between them. Germline V gene sequence: CDR1 SGHVS, CDR2 FQNEAQ. This receptor was identified in an adult with an advanced solid tumor such as melanoma, head and neck, liver or kidney cancer. This material consisted of CD4+ or CD8+ T cells sorted from blood, taken in a trial of the OX40 agonist ivuxolimab. This sequence joins TRBV7-8 and TRBJ2-2; no clear D gene. The CDR3 region has the DNA TGTGCCAGCAGCCGAAATTACGGGGAGCTGTTTTTT. Its protein product is CASSRNYGELFF.